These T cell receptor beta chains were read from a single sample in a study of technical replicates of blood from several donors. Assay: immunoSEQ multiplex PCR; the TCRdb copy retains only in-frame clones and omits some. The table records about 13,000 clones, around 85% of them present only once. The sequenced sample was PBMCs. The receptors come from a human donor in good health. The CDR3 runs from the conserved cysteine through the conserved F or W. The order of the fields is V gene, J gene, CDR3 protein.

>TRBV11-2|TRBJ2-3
CASSVSGRVKDTQYF
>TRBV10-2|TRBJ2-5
CASWGQGEEETQYF
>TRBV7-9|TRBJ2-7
CASSPFSSAGRSYEQYF
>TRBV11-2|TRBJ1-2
CASSLQGGNYGYTF
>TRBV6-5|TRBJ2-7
CASSYSIQGTYEQYF
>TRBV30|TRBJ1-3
CAWSVLDPGNTIYF
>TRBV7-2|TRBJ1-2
CASSLSGSYGYTF
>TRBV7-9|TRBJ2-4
CASSRHLEDIQYF
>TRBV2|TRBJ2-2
CASSAQGATNTGELFF
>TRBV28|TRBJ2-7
CASSGGGILYEQYF
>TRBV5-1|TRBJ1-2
CASSWGEEFGYTF
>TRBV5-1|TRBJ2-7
CASSLGAFREQYF
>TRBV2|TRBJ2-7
CASSSTYSGYEQYF
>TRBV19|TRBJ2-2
CASSIIRARDRGTGELFF
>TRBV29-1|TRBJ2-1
CSGSLAGDIDNEQFF
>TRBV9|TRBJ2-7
CASSATTGPGGEQYF
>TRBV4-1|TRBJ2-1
CASSQEIRRDNEQFF
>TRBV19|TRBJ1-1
CASISQGGGYTEAFF
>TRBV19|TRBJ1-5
CASSIRNSNQPQHF
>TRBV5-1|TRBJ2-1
CASSLEQGNEQFF
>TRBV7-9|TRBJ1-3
CASSSLKGASGNTIYF
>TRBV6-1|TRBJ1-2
CASSEAGAQHYGYTF
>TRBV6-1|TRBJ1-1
CASTMEGSTEAFF
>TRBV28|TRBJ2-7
CASSPEASGRLYEQYF
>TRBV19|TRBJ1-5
CASSGTGEGYQPQHF
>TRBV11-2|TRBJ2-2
CASSVSTGDNGELFF
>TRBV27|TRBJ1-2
CASRTGGDVYGYTF
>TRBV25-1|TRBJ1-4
CASSSGTTNEKLFF